Reported below is one T cell receptor beta chain. Other nucleotide sequences from this sample produce the same CDR3. CDR1 and CDR2 from the germline V gene are MDHEN and SYDVKM. The CDR3 spans 12 residues. Between the trimmed V and J ends, which lost 4 bases and 7 bases, there was a span of 8 bases. Naive CD8 populations comprised CD45RO-negative cells positively selected for CCR7, excluding terminally differentiated effector memory CD45RA+ cells. The healthy adult donors were HIV-negative and reported no recent acute infections or vaccinations. The sample comes from a study of shared clonotypes between healthy human individuals. Study background: The study drew on two women and a few men aged 18 to 49 as donors.

TCRdb's copy holds only in-frame clones and misses some; the assay was immunoSEQ multiplex PCR. The repertoire holds just over 2,000,000 clones, with over 85% as singletons. The chain uses TRBV28 and TRBJ1-5; D might be TRBD1 (5 bases). This clonotype was obtained from a man younger than 35 in good health. The sample was naive CD8+ T cells sorted from blood. In nucleotides, the CDR3 is TGTGCCAGCAGTTCTAGGGGACAGCCCCAGCATTTT. It codes for CASSSRGQPQHF.